The T cell receptor beta chain described here comes from a study of T cell clonality in common variable immunodeficiency. Germline lookup yields CDR1 DFQATT and CDR2 SNEGSKA (reference sequence). CDR3 length equals 15 residues. Trimming took 4 bases from V and 7 from J, leaving 20 bases between them. This clone was counted at least ten times. Its target is not known. The CDR3 extends 3 residues past the end of the read, so its final part is completed from the germline J gene. Overall study findings and caveats: CVID patient heterogeneity limited repertoire-clinical complication correlations.

TCRdb keeps only in-frame clones here, not all; method: immunoSEQ multiplex PCR. Altogether more than 35,000 clones were found in the sample, and no singletons occur. This receptor was identified in a person aged 18-70 years in good health. The chain joins TRBV20-1 to TRBJ2-1; tentatively, D is TRBD1 (5 bases). Specimen: peripheral blood mononuclear cells. The covered CDR3 bases are TGCAGTGCTACTCTCGGGTGGGGCACTGGGAATGAG. Translated: CSATLGWGTGNE. Given in full, the CDR3 is CSATLGWGTGNEQFF.